This T cell receptor (beta chain) was profiled in a study of Ad26.COV2.S vaccination and SARS-CoV-2 variants. TCRdb's table, derived via immunoSEQ multiplex PCR, lists solely in-frame clones and lacks some. The sample holds approximately 410,000 clones; roughly 90% are singletons and the top ten take approximately 4%. The treatment here: 15 to 20 received Ad26.COV2.S at low or high dose, single or two shots; roughly 5 received placebo; per-sample allocation not given. The samples were gathered on day 63 after the first injection of vaccine or placebo. This clonotype was obtained from a person aged 18-65 years who received the Ad26.COV2.S COVID-19 vaccine or a placebo. The sequences come from peripheral blood, collected in a trial of Ad26.COV2.S vaccine versus placebo.

The CDR3: CASRLQGSHNEQFF. The CDR3 DNA follows: TGTGCCAGCCGCCTTCAGGGCAGTCACAATGAGCAGTTCTTC. The V and J genes are TRBV6-5 and TRBJ2-1; D may be TRBD1 (5 bases). The germline V gene encodes CDR1 MNHEY and CDR2 SVGAGI. V lost 8 bases to trimming and J lost 5 bases, with 16 bases between them. The CDR3 runs 14 residues.